One TCR beta chain is described in this entry. The germline V gene encodes CDR1 SGHRS and CDR2 YFSETQ. The CDR3 consists of 14 residues. Trimming removed 4 bases at V and 2 bases at J, with 12 bases between. The data belong to a study of control samples from healthy donors and cancer patients. Method: immunoSEQ multiplex PCR; TCRdb's copy keeps in-frame clones and lacks some. Of tens of thousands of clones detected, over 85% appear once; the ten largest clones hold roughly 1.5%. Sequencing input: PBMCs. V and J are TRBV5-1 and TRBJ1-1; maybe TRBD1 (6 bases). This TCR was recovered from a man aged 35 to 55 with colorectal cancer. CDR3 amino acids: CASSPRTANTEAFF. For the CDR3, the DNA is TGCGCCAGCAGCCCCCGGACAGCTAACACTGAAGCTTTCTTT.